These 17 T cell receptor beta chains were all obtained from the same sample, sequenced in a study of shared clonotypes between healthy human individuals. Clones were sequenced by immunoSEQ multiplex PCR, and TCRdb holds only the in-frame ones, with some missing. The sample lists under 1,100,000 clones, roughly 80% seen once, with about 1.5% in the top ten. Sequenced input: memory CD4+ T cells sorted from blood. Subset in this sample: CD45RA-negative fraction. Receptors originate from a young man in good health.

This clone was counted a single time. The chain is built from TRBV5-1 and TRBJ2-2; TRBD1 aligns across 7 bases. Germline CDR1 reads SGHRS; CDR2 reads YFSETQ. V lost 4 bases and J lost 7; bases outside the gene matches: 13. This CDR3 region has 16 residues. CDR3 in amino acids: CASSPRQGEGNGELFF. CDR3 nucleotides: TGCGCCAGCAGCCCCCGGCAGGGGGAAGGGAACGGGGAGCTGTTTTTT.

V and J are TRBV10-3 and TRBJ2-5; 12 bases fit TRBD2. Germline assignment: CDR1 ENHRY and CDR2 SYGVKD. Trimming took 3 bases from V and 4 from J; bases not matched to a gene: 12. The CDR3 contains 18 residues. The CDR3 DNA reads as TGTGCCATCAGTGAACTGAGACTAGCGGGGGTAGCTGGAGAGACCCAGTACTTC. Translating it yields CAISELRLAGVAGETQYF.

The chain combines TRBV5-4 with TRBJ2-5; the match to TRBD2 covers 12 bases. The CDR3 spans 16 residues. The J segment lost 5 bases and the V segment lost 5 bases, leaving 10 bases of the junction unmatched. Germline V CDR1 and CDR2: SGHNT, YYREEE (reference sequence). The CDR3 coding sequence is TGTGCCAGCAGTCCTAGCGGGGGGGCCAGGGTGGAGACCCAGTACTTC. Encoded protein: CASSPSGGARVETQYF.

This chain uses TRBV7-9 with TRBJ1-5; a possible D gene is TRBD1 (5 bases). The CDR3 has 15 residues. Germline V gives CDR1 SEHNR, CDR2 FQNEAQ (reference sequence). V gave up 8 bases and J gave up 6 bases, with 20 bases separating them. The CDR3 loop is CASSPVGGTGQPQHF. The DNA for the CDR3 is TGTGCCAGCTCTCCGGTTGGAGGGACCGGTCAGCCCCAGCATTTT.

This clone was detected ten times or more. V is TRBV27 and J is TRBJ2-1; D unresolved. V lost 2 bases to trimming and J lost 1 base, with 12 bases between them. The CDR3 has 16 residues. Germline CDR1 reads MNHEY; CDR2 reads SMNVEV (reference sequence). The CDR3 region is CASSLVGRLSYNEQFF. In nucleotides, the CDR3 is TGTGCCAGCAGTTTAGTAGGACGACTGTCCTACAATGAGCAGTTCTTC.

This rearrangement joins TRBV5-1 to TRBJ1-4; 7 nucleotides match TRBD1. Germline CDR1 and CDR2: SGHRS and YFSETQ. Trimming removed 4 bases from V and 7 bases from J; junction bases left unmatched: 10. The CDR3 totals 15 residues. CDR3 nucleotide sequence: TGCGCCAGCAGCCGACTAACAGGGGAAGGTGAAAAACTGTTTTTT. It specifies CASSRLTGEGEKLFF.

About this clone itself: Germline is not matched at one junction end, which may reflect a read error. The V and J genes are TRBV7-7 and TRBJ2-1; D remains ambiguous. In germline, CDR1 is SSHAT, CDR2 FNYEAQ (reference sequence). This CDR3 contains 14 residues. CDR3 coding DNA: TGTGCTAGCAGCCCTCGCCTGTCCTACAATGAGCAGTTCTTC. It encodes CASSPRLSYNEQFF.

The chain uses TRBV10-1 and TRBJ1-1; D ambiguous. V was shortened by 4 bases and J by 5 bases, with 17 bases between the two germline ends. Germline V gives CDR1 WNHNN, CDR2 SYGVQD (reference sequence). The CDR3 length is 15 residues. The CDR3 loop is CASSGAGRGETEAFF. The CDR3 coding sequence is TGCGCCAGCAGTGGGGCAGGTCGTGGGGAGACTGAAGCTTTCTTT.

The rearrangement joins TRBV27 to TRBJ1-2, with unresolved D. This CDR3 is built from 14 residues. The V and J ends lost 4 bases and 3 bases respectively, with 12 bases between them. Germline CDR1 is MNHEY and CDR2 is SMNVEV (reference sequence). CDR3 sequence: CASSSWNWDYGYTF. CDR3 coding DNA: TGTGCCAGCAGTTCATGGAATTGGGACTATGGCTACACCTTC.

The chain uses TRBV5-1 and TRBJ1-1; 9 bases are shared with TRBD1. V gave up 4 bases and J gave up 1 base; unmatched junction bases: 5. CDR1 SGHRS and CDR2 YFSETQ come from the germline V gene. The CDR3 extends over 15 amino acids. The CDR3 reads CASSPGTGTNTEAFF. Written as DNA, the CDR3 is TGCGCCAGCAGCCCGGGGACAGGGACGAACACTGAAGCTTTCTTT. The complete variable domain, with remaining parts taken from reference TRBV5-1 and TRBJ1-1, reads KAGVTQTPRYLIKTRGQQVTLSCSPISGHRSVSWYQQTPGQGLQFLFEYFSETQRNKGNFPGRFSGRQFSNSRSEMNVSTLELGDSALYLCASSPGTGTNTEAFFGQGTRLTVV.

This chain joins TRBV10-3 and TRBJ2-7; 8 nucleotides agree with TRBD2. V lost 6 bases, J lost 7 bases, and 11 bases stayed unmatched. Germline V gene sequence: CDR1 ENHRY, CDR2 SYGVKD. The CDR3 sequence is 14 residues long. CDR3 residues: CAISPTGLGGEQYF. The CDR3 nucleotides are TGTGCCATCAGCCCGACGGGACTAGGGGGGGAGCAGTACTTC.

V gene TRBV7-9 combines with J gene TRBJ2-3, with 13 bases that match TRBD2. V lost 2 bases to trimming and J lost 6 bases; unmatched junction nucleotides: 11. This CDR3 contains 18 residues. Germline loops: CDR1 SEHNR, CDR2 FQNEAQ (reference sequence). The CDR3 protein is CASSLTLGLAGPADTQYF. The CDR3 DNA is TGTGCCAGCAGCTTAACGCTGGGACTAGCGGGGCCGGCGGATACGCAGTATTTT.

This clone was detected once. The chain joins TRBV19 to TRBJ1-5, with D perhaps matching TRBD1 (6 bases). The germline V gene has CDR1 LNHDA and CDR2 SQIVND (reference sequence). The CDR3 spans 15 residues. The ends were cut back, 1 base at V and 5 bases at J, with 12 bases in the middle. The CDR3 sequence: CASSIGWTVDQPQHF. Written as DNA, the CDR3 is TGTGCCAGTAGTATAGGGTGGACAGTTGATCAGCCCCAGCATTTT.

J is TRBJ1-5 and V is TRBV2, with D uncertain. From germline, CDR1 is SNHLY and CDR2 FYNNEI. The CDR3 consists of 15 residues. V shed 6 bases and J shed 5 bases, with 17 bases lying between them. The chain's CDR3 is CASRTNEVQHQPQHF. DNA of the CDR3: TGTGCCAGCAGAACAAATGAGGTCCAGCATCAGCCCCAGCATTTT.

The genes are TRBV18 and TRBJ1-3; weak D call: TRBD1 (6 bases). V was pared by 3 bases and J by 2 bases, with 17 bases between. This CDR3 is 17 amino acids long. CDR1 is KGHSH, CDR2 LQKENI, per germline. CDR3 in amino acids: CASSPQMLKGAGNTIYF. As DNA, the CDR3 is TGTGCCAGCTCACCGCAAATGTTAAAGGGGGCTGGAAACACCATATATTTT.

A single count supports this clone. The CDR3: CASSQGGGGNQPQHF. CDR3 bases: TGTGCCAGCTCGCAAGGGGGTGGGGGCAATCAGCCCCAGCATTTT. The J gene is TRBJ1-5, the V gene TRBV18; TRBD1 is a possible D gene (6 bases). Trimming shortened V by 6 bases and J by 2 bases, and 14 bases separated the two germline ends. The CDR3 extends over 15 amino acids. Germline CDR1 and CDR2: KGHSH and LQKENI.

The gene calls are TRBV7-6 and TRBJ2-3; D is perhaps TRBD1 or TRBD2 (5 bases each). Germline V gene lookup returns CDR1 SGHVS and CDR2 FNYEAQ. Trimming took off 1 base at V and 2 bases at J, with 10 bases between the two ends. The CDR3 has 15 residues. This CDR3 is CASSLGGGYTDTQYF. CDR3 in DNA: TGTGCCAGCAGCTTAGGGGGCGGGTACACAGATACGCAGTATTTT.